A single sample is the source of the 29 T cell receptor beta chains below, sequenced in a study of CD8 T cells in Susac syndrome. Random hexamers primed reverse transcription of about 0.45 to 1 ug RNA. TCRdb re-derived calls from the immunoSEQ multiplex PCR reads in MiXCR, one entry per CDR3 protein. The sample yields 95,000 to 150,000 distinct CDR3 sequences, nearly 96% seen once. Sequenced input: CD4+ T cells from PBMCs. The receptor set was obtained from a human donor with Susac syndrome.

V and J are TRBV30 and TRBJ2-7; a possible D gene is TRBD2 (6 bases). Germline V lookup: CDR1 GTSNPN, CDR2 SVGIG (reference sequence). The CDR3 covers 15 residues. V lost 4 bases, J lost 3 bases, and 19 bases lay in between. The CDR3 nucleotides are TGTGCCTGGACCTGGGACTTCCCACCCGTCTACGAGCAGTACTTC. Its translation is CAWTWDFPPVYEQYF. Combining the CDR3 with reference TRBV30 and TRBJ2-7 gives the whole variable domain SQTIHQWPATLVQPVGSPLSLECTVEGTSNPNLYWYRQAAGRGLQLLFYSVGIGQISSEVPQNLSASRPQDRQFILSSKKLLLSDSGFYLCAWTWDFPPVYEQYFGPGTRLTVT.

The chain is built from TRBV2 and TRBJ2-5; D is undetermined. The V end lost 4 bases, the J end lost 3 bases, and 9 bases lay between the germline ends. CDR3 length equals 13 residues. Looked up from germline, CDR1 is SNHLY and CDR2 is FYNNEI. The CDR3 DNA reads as TGTGCCAGCAGTGCTGAAGCCAAAGAGACCCAGTACTTC. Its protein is CASSAEAKETQYF.

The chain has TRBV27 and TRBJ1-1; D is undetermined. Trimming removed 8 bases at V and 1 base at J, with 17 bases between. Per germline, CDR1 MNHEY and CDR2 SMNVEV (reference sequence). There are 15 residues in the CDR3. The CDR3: CASSPRVTGNTEAFF. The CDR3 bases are TGTGCCAGCTCCCCAAGGGTGACGGGGAACACTGAAGCTTTCTTT.

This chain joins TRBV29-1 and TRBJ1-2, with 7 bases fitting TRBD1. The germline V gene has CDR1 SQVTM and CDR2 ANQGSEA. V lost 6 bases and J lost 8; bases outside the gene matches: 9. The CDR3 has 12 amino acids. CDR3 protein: CSVGAGGRGYTF. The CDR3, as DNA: TGCAGCGTCGGCGCAGGGGGAAGGGGCTACACCTTC.

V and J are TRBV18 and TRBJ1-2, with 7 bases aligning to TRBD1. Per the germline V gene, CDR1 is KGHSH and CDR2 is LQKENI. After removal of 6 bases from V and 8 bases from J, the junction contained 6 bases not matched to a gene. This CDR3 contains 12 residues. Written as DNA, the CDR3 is TGTGCCAGCTCCCAGGGGGAAGGAGGCTACACCTTC. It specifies CASSQGEGGYTF.

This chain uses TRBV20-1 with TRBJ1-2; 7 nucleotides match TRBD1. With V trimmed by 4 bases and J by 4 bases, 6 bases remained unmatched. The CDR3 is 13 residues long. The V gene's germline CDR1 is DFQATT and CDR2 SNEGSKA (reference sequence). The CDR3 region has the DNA TGCAGTGCTAACGCAGGGGGAACCTATGGCTACACCTTC. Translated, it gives CSANAGGTYGYTF.

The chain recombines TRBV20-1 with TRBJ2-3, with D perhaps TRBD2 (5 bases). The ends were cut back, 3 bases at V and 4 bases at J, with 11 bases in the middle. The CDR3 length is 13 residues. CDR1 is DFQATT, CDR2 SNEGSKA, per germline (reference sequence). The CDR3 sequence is CSASPGSADTQYF. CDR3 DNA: TGCAGTGCTAGTCCGGGGTCAGCAGATACGCAGTATTTT.

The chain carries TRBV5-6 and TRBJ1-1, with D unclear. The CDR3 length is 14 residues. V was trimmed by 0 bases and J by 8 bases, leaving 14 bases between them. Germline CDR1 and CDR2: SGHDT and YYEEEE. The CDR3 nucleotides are TGTGCCAGCAGCTTGGTGCGTCGAGGGCCAGAAGCTTTCTTT. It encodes CASSLVRRGPEAFF. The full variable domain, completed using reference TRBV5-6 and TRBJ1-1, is DAGVTQSPTHLIKTRGQQVTLRCSPKSGHDTVSWYQQALGQGPQFIFQYYEEEERQRGNFPDRFSGHQFPNYSSELNVNALLLGDSALYLCASSLVRRGPEAFFGQGTRLTVV.

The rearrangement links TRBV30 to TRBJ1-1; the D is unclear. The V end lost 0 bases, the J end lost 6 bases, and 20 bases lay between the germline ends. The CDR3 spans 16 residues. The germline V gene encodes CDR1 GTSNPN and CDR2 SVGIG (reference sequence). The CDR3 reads CAWSVSGSLAGSEAFF. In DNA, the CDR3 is TGTGCCTGGAGTGTATCGGGTAGCCTAGCGGGATCTGAAGCTTTCTTT.

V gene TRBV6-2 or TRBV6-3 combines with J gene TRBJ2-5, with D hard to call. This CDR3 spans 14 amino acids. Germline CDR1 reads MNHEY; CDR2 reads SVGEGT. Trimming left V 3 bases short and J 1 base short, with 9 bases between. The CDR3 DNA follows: TGTGCCAGCAGTTATATAACAACCCAAGAGACCCAGTACTTC. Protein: CASSYITTQETQYF.

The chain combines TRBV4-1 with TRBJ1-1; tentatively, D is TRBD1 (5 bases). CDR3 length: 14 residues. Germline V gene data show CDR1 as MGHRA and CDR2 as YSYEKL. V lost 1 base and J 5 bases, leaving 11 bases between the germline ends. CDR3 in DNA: TGCGCCAGCAGCCAAGCAGGGACGGGTACTGAAGCTTTCTTT. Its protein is CASSQAGTGTEAFF.

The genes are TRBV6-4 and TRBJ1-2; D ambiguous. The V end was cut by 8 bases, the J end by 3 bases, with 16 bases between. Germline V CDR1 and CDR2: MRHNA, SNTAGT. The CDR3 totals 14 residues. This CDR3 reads CASSAEASDYGYTF. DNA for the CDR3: TGTGCCAGCTCGGCGGAGGCGTCTGACTATGGCTACACCTTC.

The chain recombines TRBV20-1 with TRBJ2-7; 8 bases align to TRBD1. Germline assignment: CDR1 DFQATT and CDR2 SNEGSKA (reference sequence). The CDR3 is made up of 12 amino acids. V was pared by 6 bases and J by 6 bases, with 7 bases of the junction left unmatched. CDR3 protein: CSAQGQDVEQYF. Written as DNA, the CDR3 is TGCAGTGCCCAGGGACAGGACGTCGAGCAGTACTTC.

CDR3 protein: CASSQRALYGYTF. The CDR3 nucleotides are TGCGCCAGCAGCCAACGGGCCCTATATGGCTACACCTTC. The chain carries TRBV4-1 and TRBJ1-2; the D is unclear. The V gene's germline CDR1 is MGHRA and CDR2 YSYEKL. V shed 2 bases and J shed 5 bases, with 9 bases lying between them. This CDR3 is built from 13 residues.

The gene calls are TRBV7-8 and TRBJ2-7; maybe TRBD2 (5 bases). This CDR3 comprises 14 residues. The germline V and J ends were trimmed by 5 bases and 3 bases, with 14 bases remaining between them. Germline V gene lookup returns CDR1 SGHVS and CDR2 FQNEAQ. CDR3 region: CASSPPGVDYEQYF. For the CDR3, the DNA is TGTGCCAGCAGCCCCCCCGGGGTAGACTACGAGCAGTACTTC.

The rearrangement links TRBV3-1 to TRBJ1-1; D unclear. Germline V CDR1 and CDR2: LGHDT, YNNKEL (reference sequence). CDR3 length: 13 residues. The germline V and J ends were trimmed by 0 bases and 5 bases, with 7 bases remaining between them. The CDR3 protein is CASSQERRTEAFF. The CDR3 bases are TGTGCCAGCAGCCAAGAAAGAAGAACTGAAGCTTTCTTT. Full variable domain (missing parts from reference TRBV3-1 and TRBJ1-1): DTAVSQTPKYLVTQMGNDKSIKCEQNLGHDTMYWYKQDSKKFLKIMFSYNNKELIINETVPNRFSPKSPDKAHLNLHINSLELGDSAVYFCASSQERRTEAFFGQGTRLTVV.

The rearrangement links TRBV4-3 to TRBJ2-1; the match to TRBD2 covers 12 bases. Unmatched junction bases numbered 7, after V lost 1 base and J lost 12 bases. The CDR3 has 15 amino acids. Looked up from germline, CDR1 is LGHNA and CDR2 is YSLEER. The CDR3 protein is CASSQATSGRTGQFF. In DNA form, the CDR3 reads TGCGCCAGCAGCCAAGCGACTAGCGGGAGAACCGGGCAGTTCTTC.

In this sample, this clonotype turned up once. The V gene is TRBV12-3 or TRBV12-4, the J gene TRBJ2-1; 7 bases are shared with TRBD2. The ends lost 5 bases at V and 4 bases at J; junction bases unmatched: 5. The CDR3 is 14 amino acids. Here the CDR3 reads CASSLVAGYNEQFF. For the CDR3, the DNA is TGTGCCAGCAGTCTCGTAGCGGGTTACAATGAGCAGTTCTTC.

This chain's CDR3 is CASSLRQGLGEQYF. DNA of the CDR3: TGTGCCAGCAGTCTAAGACAGGGTCTAGGGGAGCAGTACTTC. The chain has TRBV27 and TRBJ2-7; TRBD1 matches at 7 bases. The V gene's germline CDR1 is MNHEY and CDR2 SMNVEV (reference sequence). V was pared by 5 bases and J by 7 bases, with 11 bases of the junction left unmatched. The CDR3 has 14 amino acids.

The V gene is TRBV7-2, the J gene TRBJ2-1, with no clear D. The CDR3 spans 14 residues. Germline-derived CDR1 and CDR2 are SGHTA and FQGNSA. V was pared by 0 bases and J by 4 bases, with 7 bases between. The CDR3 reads CASSLAAEYNEQFF. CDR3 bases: TGTGCCAGCAGCTTAGCGGCGGAATACAATGAGCAGTTCTTC.

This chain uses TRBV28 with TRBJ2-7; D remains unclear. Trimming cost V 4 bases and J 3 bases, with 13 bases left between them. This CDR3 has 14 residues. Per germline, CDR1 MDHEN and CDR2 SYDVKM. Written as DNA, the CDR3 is TGTGCCAGCAGTTCAACCCCCAGGCACTACGAGCAGTACTTC. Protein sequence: CASSSTPRHYEQYF.

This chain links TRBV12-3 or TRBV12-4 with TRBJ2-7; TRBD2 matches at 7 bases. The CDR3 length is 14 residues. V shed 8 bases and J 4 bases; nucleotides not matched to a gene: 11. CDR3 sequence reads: CASAETGGSYEQYF. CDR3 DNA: TGTGCCAGCGCCGAGACTGGCGGGAGTTACGAGCAGTACTTC.

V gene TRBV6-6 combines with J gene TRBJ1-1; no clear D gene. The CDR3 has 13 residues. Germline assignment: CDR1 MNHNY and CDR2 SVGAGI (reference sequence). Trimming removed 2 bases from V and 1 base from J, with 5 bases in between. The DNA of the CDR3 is TGTGCCAGCAGTTACCAGGAGAACACTGAAGCTTTCTTT. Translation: CASSYQENTEAFF.

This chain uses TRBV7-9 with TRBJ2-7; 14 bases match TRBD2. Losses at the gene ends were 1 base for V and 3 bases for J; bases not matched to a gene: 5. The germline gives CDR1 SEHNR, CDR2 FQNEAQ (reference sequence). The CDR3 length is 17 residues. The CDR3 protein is CASSLVVGTSGSYEQYF. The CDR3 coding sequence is TGTGCCAGCAGCTTAGTAGTGGGGACTAGCGGGAGCTACGAGCAGTACTTC.

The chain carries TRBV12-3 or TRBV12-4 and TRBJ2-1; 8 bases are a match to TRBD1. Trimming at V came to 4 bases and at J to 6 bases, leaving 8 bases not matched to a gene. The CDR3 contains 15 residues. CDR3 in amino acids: CASSSGGPRSNEQFF. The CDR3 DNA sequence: TGTGCCAGCAGTTCAGGGGGCCCACGGAGCAATGAGCAGTTCTTC.

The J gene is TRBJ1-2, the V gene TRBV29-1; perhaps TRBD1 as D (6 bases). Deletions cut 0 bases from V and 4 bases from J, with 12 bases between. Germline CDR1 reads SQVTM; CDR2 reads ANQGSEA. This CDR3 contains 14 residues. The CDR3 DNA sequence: TGCAGCGTTGAAGATTGGTACAGGGTCTATGGCTACACCTTC. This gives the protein CSVEDWYRVYGYTF.

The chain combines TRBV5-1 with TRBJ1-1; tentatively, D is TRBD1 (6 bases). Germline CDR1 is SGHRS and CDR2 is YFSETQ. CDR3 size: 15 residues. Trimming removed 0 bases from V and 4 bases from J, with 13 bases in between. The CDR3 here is CASSLEGRGATEAFF. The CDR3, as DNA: TGCGCCAGCAGCTTGGAGGGCAGGGGAGCCACTGAAGCTTTCTTT.

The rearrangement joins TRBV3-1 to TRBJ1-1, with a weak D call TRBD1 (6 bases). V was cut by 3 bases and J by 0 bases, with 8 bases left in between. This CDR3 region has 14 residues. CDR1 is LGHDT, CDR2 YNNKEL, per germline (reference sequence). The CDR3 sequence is CASSQDRLNTEAFF. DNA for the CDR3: TGTGCCAGCAGCCAGGACAGACTGAACACTGAAGCTTTCTTT. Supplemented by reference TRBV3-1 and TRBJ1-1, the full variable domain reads DTAVSQTPKYLVTQMGNDKSIKCEQNLGHDTMYWYKQDSKKFLKIMFSYNNKELIINETVPNRFSPKSPDKAHLNLHINSLELGDSAVYFCASSQDRLNTEAFFGQGTRLTVV.

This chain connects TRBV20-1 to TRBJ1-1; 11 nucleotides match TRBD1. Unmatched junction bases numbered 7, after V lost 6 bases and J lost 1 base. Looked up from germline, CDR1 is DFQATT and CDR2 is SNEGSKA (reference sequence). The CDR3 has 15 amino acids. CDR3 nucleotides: TGCAGTGCGGCCGGGACAGGGGGGCAGAACACTGAAGCTTTCTTT. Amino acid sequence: CSAAGTGGQNTEAFF.